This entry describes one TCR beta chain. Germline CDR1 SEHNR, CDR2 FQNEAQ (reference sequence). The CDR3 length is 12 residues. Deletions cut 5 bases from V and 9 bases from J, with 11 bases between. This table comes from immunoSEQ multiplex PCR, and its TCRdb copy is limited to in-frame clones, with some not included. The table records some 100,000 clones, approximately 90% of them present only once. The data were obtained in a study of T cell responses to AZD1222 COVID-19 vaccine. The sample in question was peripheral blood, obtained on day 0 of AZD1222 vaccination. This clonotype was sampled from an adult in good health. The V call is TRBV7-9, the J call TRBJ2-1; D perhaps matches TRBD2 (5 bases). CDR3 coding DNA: TGTGCCAGCAGCCCCACGGGAAGTGAGCAGTTCTTC. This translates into CASSPTGSEQFF.